The rows below give T cell receptor beta chains drawn from one sample of a study of blood T cells in healthy people across ages. TCRdb redid the calling of the 5' RACE reads with MiXCR, one entry per CDR3 protein. The table shows 800,000 to 950,000 distinct CDR3 sequences, with around 29% occurring only once. The sample also formed part of further work on T cells of mothers and their children.

Input material: blood. The receptors here all came from a woman between 35 and 50 years old in good health. Each CDR3 is given with its conserved first and last residue. A D gene is named only where the DNA matches it firmly. The size field is filled for only some rows; it gives once, few, many or a size class.

TRBV9	.	.	TRBJ2-3	CASSVGISTDTQYF
TRBV7-2	few	TRBD2	TRBJ2-5	CASSLNMRGGETQYF
TRBV24-1	few	TRBD1	TRBJ2-3	CATSDPGTGAKDTQYF
TRBV4-1	many	.	TRBJ2-1	CASSEGGWPYNEQFF
TRBV6-2/TRBV6-3	many	TRBD1	TRBJ1-2	CATATGGGYTF
TRBV11-2	.	.	TRBJ2-5	CASNLEREETQYF
TRBV19	few	.	TRBJ2-1	CASSSSGGLEQFF
TRBV28	many	TRBD2	TRBJ2-3	CASTTSGGVGDTQYF
TRBV5-1	few	.	TRBJ2-1	CASSVLGGNQGNEQFF
TRBV5-1	.	.	TRBJ1-4	CASSLGTTNEKLFF
TRBV28	many	.	TRBJ2-7	CASSEGPYEQYF
TRBV5-1	.	TRBD1	TRBJ1-1	CASSLVDRGLEAFF
TRBV28	.	TRBD2	TRBJ2-5	CASRSGGGETQYF
TRBV6-6	many	.	TRBJ2-3	CASSFSGTDTQYF
TRBV4-1	few	TRBD1	TRBJ1-1	CASSHPTGYVNTEAFF
TRBV28	.	.	TRBJ2-5	CASSLAQEGRETQYF
TRBV6-6	few	TRBD1	TRBJ1-3	CASGDSAGNTIYF
TRBV2	.	TRBD1	TRBJ1-3	CASRRTGATSGNTIYF
TRBV4-3	many	TRBD1	TRBJ1-1	CASSQEGTGGTEAFF
TRBV6-4	.	.	TRBJ1-1	CASSLEAGRMNTEAFF
TRBV7-2	.	TRBD2	TRBJ2-1	CASSPRLAGGVPQFF
TRBV12-3/TRBV12-4	few	.	TRBJ2-1	CASSPPQNEQFF
TRBV5-8	many	.	TRBJ2-1	CASTVLAYNEQFF
TRBV27	few	TRBD1	TRBJ2-6	CASSSGTDYPSGANVLTF
TRBV20-1	few	.	TRBJ2-7	CSARDQSNCHEQYF
TRBV19	.	TRBD1	TRBJ2-3	CASSGTGGQSRQQYF
TRBV28	few	TRBD2	TRBJ2-1	CASTSSGGLSYNEQFF
TRBV6-2/TRBV6-3	.	TRBD1	TRBJ1-1	CASSFLTGGTEAFF
TRBV10-3	.	TRBD1	TRBJ1-2	CATAGRQGARGYTF